This passage covers 13 T cell receptor beta chains from one sample sequenced in a study of patients and donors after allogeneic stem cell transplantation. One entry per CDR3 protein results from TCRdb running MiXCR on the RT-PCR reads. The sample lists over 350,000 distinct CDR3 sequences; 16% were seen once. The sequencing input was blood, either unsorted or a sorted T cell fraction (not recorded which). Receptors originate from a human donor who was either an allogeneic HSCT recipient or a stem cell or donor lymphocyte infusion donor (not recorded which). It is not recorded whose cells these are; they may come from a transplant donor.

This clonotype occurred a few times. V is TRBV6-2 or TRBV6-3 and J is TRBJ1-1; 7 bases agree with TRBD1. The CDR3 extends over 17 amino acids. Germline lookup yields CDR1 MNHEY and CDR2 SVGEGT. The J segment lost 3 bases and the V segment lost 6 bases, leaving 16 bases of the junction unmatched. The CDR3 bases are TGTGCCAGCAGCCCACACAGGGGCAGAGTAACGGACACTGAAGCTTTCTTT. Amino acids: CASSPHRGRVTDTEAFF.

The chain combines TRBV4-3 with TRBJ2-7, with TRBD1 identical over 8 bases. Germline loops: CDR1 LGHNA, CDR2 YSLEER. Germline trimming cut 6 bases from V and 6 bases from J; bases unmatched to any gene: 4. CDR3 size: 12 residues. The CDR3 bases are TGCGCCAGCAGGCACCAGGGGGCCGAGCAGTACTTC. Its translation: CASRHQGAEQYF.

This clonotype was seen many times. CDR3 DNA sequence: TGTGCCAGCAGCCCCCGGAGGACAGGGAATTATCAGCCCCAGCATTTT. It is translated as CASSPRRTGNYQPQHF. The chain links TRBV7-8 to TRBJ1-5; TRBD1 aligns across 8 bases. CDR1 is SGHVS, CDR2 FQNEAQ, per germline. The CDR3 runs to 16 residues. The junction had 11 bases not matched to a gene; V was cut back by 5 bases and J by 5 bases.

V gene TRBV29-1 combines with J gene TRBJ1-1, with TRBD1 matching 9 bases. The CDR3 contains 12 residues. The V and J ends lost 5 bases and 7 bases, in that order; junction bases with no gene match: 5. CDR1 SQVTM and CDR2 ANQGSEA come from the germline V gene. CDR3 residues: CSVSGTGSEAFF. CDR3 sequence (DNA): TGCAGCGTTTCCGGGACAGGGAGTGAAGCTTTCTTT.

The chain uses TRBV30 and TRBJ2-1, with 12 bases fitting TRBD1. This CDR3 is built from 13 residues. Germline assignment: CDR1 GTSNPN and CDR2 SVGIG (reference sequence). The V and J ends lost 5 bases and 7 bases, in that order; junction bases with no gene match: 3. CDR3 bases: TGTGCCTGGGGGACAGGGGGCTATAATGAGCAGTTCTTC. It codes for CAWGTGGYNEQFF.

DNA for the CDR3: TGTGCCAGCAGTTTGTCGGCAATAATCAGCCCTGAAGCTTTCTTT. Its translation: CASSLSAIISPEAFF. The rearrangement joins TRBV12-3 or TRBV12-4 to TRBJ1-1; D ambiguous. V dropped 3 bases and J dropped 6 bases, with 17 bases sitting between them. The CDR3 has 15 amino acids.

V usage is TRBV2 and J usage is TRBJ2-3, with D maybe TRBD2 (7 bases). This CDR3 has 16 amino acids. Germline CDR1 SNHLY, CDR2 FYNNEI. V shed 10 bases and J shed 8 bases, with 28 bases lying between them. The CDR3, as DNA: TGTGCCACCATTGAGGGGGGAGAGTCTCCGGGGGGTACGCAGTATTTT. Translating it yields CATIEGGESPGGTQYF. Variable domain in full (rest from reference TRBV2 and TRBJ2-3): EPEVTQTPSHQVTQMGQEVILRCVPISNHLYFYWYRQILGQKVEFLVSFYNNEISEKSEIFDDQFSVERPDGSNFTLKIRSTKLEDSAMYFCATIEGGESPGGTQYFGPGTRLTVL.

This clonotype was observed a few times. The chain links TRBV29-1 to TRBJ1-6; 7 nucleotides match TRBD1. Germline V lookup: CDR1 SQVTM, CDR2 ANQGSEA. This CDR3 contains 13 residues. The CDR3 coding sequence is TGCAGTTTTAAGGGGGCTGGGAATTCACCCCTCCACTTT. This sequence encodes CSFKGAGNSPLHF.

This clonotype was seen a few times. The gene calls are TRBV4-3 and TRBJ2-1; 14 nucleotides agree with TRBD2. Germline V gene data show CDR1 as LGHNA and CDR2 as YSLEER. The CDR3 loop spans 17 amino acids. With 4 bases clipped from V and 4 bases from J, the junction kept 6 bases outside the gene matches. The CDR3 protein is CASSLRTSGGTYNEQFF. In nucleotides, the CDR3 is TGCGCCAGCAGCCTTCGGACTAGCGGGGGGACATACAATGAGCAGTTCTTC.

This clonotype was seen a handful of times. The chain joins TRBV18 to TRBJ1-2, with D hard to call. V dropped 1 base and J dropped 1 base, with 10 bases sitting between them. Germline V gene lookup returns CDR1 KGHSH and CDR2 LQKENI. This CDR3 has 15 amino acids. CDR3 nucleotides: TGTGCCAGCTCACCACGGCAGTTACATAACTATGGCTACACCTTC. Translating gives CASSPRQLHNYGYTF.

The chain joins TRBV5-6 to TRBJ2-7, with 8 bases identical to TRBD1. The CDR3 covers 18 residues. The V segment lost 0 bases and the J segment 3 bases; nucleotides outside the gene matches: 14. In germline, CDR1 is SGHDT, CDR2 YYEEEE. For the CDR3, the DNA is TGTGCCAGCAGCTTGGGCGCCGCACCCGAGGACAGGGTCTACGAGCAGTACTTC. It yields the protein CASSLGAAPEDRVYEQYF.

The V call is TRBV7-6, the J call TRBJ1-2; 8 nucleotides align to TRBD1. Looked up from germline, CDR1 is SGHVS and CDR2 is FNYEAQ. This CDR3 spans 14 amino acids. V gave up 6 bases and J gave up 7 bases; unmatched junction bases: 10. The CDR3 nucleotides are TGTGCCAGCAGTCTTGGACAGGGCCCAGGTGGCTACACCTTC. Residues: CASSLGQGPGGYTF.

This clonotype was seen a handful of times. V is TRBV12-5 and J is TRBJ1-1, with 7 bases identical to TRBD1. The CDR3 runs to 13 residues. The germline V gene encodes CDR1 LGHNT and CDR2 FRNRAP. Unmatched junction bases numbered 3, after V lost 2 bases and J lost 6 bases. CDR3 region: CASGLQGGSEAFF. CDR3 in DNA: TGTGCTAGTGGTTTGCAGGGGGGCTCTGAAGCTTTCTTT.